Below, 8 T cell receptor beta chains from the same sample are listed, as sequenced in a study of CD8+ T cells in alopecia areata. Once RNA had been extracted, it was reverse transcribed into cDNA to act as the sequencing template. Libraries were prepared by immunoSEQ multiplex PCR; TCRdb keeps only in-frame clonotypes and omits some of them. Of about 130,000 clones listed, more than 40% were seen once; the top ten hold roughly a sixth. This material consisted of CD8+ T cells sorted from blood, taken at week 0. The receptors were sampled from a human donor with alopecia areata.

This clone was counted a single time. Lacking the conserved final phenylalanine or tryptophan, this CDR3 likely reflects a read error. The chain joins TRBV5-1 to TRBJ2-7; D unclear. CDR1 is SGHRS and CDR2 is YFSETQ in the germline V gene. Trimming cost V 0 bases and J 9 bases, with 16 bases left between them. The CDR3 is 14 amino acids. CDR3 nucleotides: TGCGCCAGCAGCTTGGCTAGGACGGCCTCGGTGCAGTACCTC. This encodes CASSLARTASVQYL.

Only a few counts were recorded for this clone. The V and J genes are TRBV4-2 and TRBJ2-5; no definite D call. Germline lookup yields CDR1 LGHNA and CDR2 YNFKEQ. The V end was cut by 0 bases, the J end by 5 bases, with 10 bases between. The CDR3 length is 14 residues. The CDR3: CASSQEYPAETQYF. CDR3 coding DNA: TGTGCCAGCAGCCAAGAATACCCGGCTGAGACCCAGTACTTC.

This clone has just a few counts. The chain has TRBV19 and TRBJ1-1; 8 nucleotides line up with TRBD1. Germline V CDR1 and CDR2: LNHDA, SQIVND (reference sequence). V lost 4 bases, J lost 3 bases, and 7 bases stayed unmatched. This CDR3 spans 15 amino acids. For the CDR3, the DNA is TGTGCCAGTAGTACCTCAGACAGGGGAGACACTGAAGCTTTCTTT. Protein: CASSTSDRGDTEAFF.

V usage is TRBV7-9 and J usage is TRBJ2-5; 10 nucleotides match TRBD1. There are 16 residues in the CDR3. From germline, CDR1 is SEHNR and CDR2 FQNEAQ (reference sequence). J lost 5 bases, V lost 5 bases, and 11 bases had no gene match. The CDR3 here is CASSPRTGGKLETQYF. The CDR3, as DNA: TGTGCCAGCAGCCCCCGGACAGGGGGGAAGTTGGAGACCCAGTACTTC. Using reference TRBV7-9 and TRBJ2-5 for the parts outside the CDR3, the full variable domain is DTGVSQNPRHKITKRGQNVTFRCDPISEHNRLYWYRQTLGQGPEFLTYFQNEAQLEKSRLLSDRFSAERPKGSFSTLEIQRTEQGDSAMYLCASSPRTGGKLETQYFGPGTRLLVL.

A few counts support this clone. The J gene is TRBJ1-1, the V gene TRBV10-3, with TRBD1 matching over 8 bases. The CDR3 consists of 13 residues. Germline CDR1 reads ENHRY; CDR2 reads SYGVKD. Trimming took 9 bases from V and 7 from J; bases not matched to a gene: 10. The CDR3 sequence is CAIHRTGLGEAFF. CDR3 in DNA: TGTGCCATACACCGGACAGGGCTAGGTGAAGCTTTCTTT.

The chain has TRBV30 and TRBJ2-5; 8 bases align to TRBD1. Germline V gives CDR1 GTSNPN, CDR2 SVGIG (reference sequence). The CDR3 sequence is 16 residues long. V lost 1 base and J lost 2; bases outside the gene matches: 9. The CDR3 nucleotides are TGTGCCTGGAGTGCACTCGGGACAGGCAATCAAGAGACCCAGTACTTC. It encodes CAWSALGTGNQETQYF.

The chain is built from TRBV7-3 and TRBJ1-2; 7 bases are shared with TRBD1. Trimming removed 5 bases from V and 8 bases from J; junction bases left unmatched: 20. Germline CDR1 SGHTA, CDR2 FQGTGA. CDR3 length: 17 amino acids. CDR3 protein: CASSQTPDRAFSGGYTF. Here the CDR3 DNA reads TGTGCCAGCAGCCAGACCCCCGACAGGGCCTTCTCGGGGGGCTACACCTTC. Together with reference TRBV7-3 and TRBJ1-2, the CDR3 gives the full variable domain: GAGVSQTPSNKVTEKGKYVELRCDPISGHTALYWYRQSLGQGPEFLIYFQGTGAADDSGLPNDRFFAVRPEGSVSTLKIQRTERGDSAVYLCASSQTPDRAFSGGYTFGSGTRLTVV.

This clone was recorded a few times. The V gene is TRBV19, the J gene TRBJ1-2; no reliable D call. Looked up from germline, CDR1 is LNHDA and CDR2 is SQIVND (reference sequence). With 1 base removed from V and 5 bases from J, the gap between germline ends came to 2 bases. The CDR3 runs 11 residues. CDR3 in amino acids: CASSIGYGYTF. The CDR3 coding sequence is TGTGCCAGTAGTATAGGTTATGGCTACACCTTC.